This T cell receptor beta chain is drawn from a study of blood T cells in healthy people across ages. The second PCR ran roughly 7 to 12 cycles with a sample-barcoded 5' primer and J-beta primers. Each CDR3 protein gets one entry after TCRdb re-called the 5' RACE reads with MiXCR. The sample yields nearly 800,000 distinct CDR3 sequences, roughly 25% seen once. This clonotype was seen only a few times. These data were also reused for a study on T cells of mothers and their children. From that study: Second-PCR amplification with M1S added sample barcodes and 2-4 random nucleotides.

Sequencing was performed on blood. This receptor was taken from a boy aged 5-17 years in good health.

The CDR3 loop reads CASSFGAGVLQETQYF. CDR3 nucleotides: TGTGCCAGCAGTTTCGGGGCAGGGGTGCTCCAAGAGACCCAGTACTTC. The V call is TRBV28, the J call TRBJ2-5; maybe TRBD1 (6 bases). The length of the CDR3 is 16 residues. Germline CDR1 reads MDHEN; CDR2 reads SYDVKM. Trimming removed 3 bases at V and 1 base at J, with 15 bases between.